This is a list of T cell receptor beta chains from one sample in a study of cytomegalovirus exposure and HLA in healthy donors. The repertoire was sequenced with immunoSEQ multiplex PCR; TCRdb's copy has only in-frame clones and lacks some. Of about 160,000 clones in the sample, approximately 80% are singletons; the top ten hold over 2%. Sequenced material: PBMCs. Receptor source: a man aged 30-40 years in good health and CMV-seropositive. Each CDR3 is given with its conserved first and last residue. A D gene is named only where the DNA matches it firmly. A row's size may be missing; if present it is once, few, many or a size class.

.	.	TRBV4-1	TRBJ1-6	TGCGCCAGCAGCCAAGCCCCCCCTCCAGGTCAAAATTCACCCCTCCACTTT	CASSQAPPPGQNSPLHF
TRBD2	.	TRBV5-1	TRBJ2-5	TGCGCCAGCAGCCAAATTTACGCACTAGCGGGGGGTAGCGAGACCCAGTACTTC	CASSQIYALAGGSETQYF
TRBD1	once	TRBV6-4	TRBJ2-1	TGTGCCAGCAGTATACAGGGGGCTCGCGATGAGCAGTTCTTC	CASSIQGARDEQFF
TRBD1	.	TRBV9	TRBJ1-2	TGTGCCAGCAGCGGGGACAGAGCGTATGGCTACACCTTC	CASSGDRAYGYTF
.	.	TRBV21-1	TRBJ2-3	TGTGCCAGCAGCTTTTTAGCGGGGGGCCACGCAGATACGCAGTATTTT	CASSFLAGGHADTQYF
.	.	TRBV13	TRBJ2-2	TGTGCCAGCAGCTTAGGCCACAGGGTAGCCGGGGAGCTGTTTTTT	CASSLGHRVAGELFF
.	.	TRBV29-1	TRBJ1-4	TGCAGCGCGGACAGTGAGAGTGAAAAACTGTTTTTT	CSADSESEKLFF
.	once	TRBV21-1	TRBJ2-3	TGTGCCAACACAGCTGGTCCGGGAAGTAGCACAGATACGCAGTATTTT	CANTAGPGSSTDTQYF
TRBD1	.	TRBV30	TRBJ2-2	TGTGCCTGGAGTGATATAGGGACAGGGGGGACCGGGGAGCTGTTTTTT	CAWSDIGTGGTGELFF
.	.	TRBV19	TRBJ2-2	TGTGCCAGTAGGATCCTCCCAGTCACCGGGGAGCTGTTTTTT	CASRILPVTGELFF
TRBD2	.	TRBV4-1	TRBJ2-1	TGCGCCAGCAGGTTCGGCCTAGCGGGTGACAATGAGCAGTTCTTC	CASRFGLAGDNEQFF
.	.	TRBV5-8	TRBJ1-6	TGTGCCAGCAGCCTGCGGGGGAGGTCCTATAATTCACCCCTCCACTTT	CASSLRGRSYNSPLHF
.	.	TRBV27	TRBJ1-1	TGTGCCAGCAGTTTTACGGGGAACGCTGAAGCTTTCTTT	CASSFTGNAEAFF
TRBD1	.	TRBV7-7	TRBJ2-3	TGTGCTAGCAGTGAGACAGGGGGATTAGATACGCAGTATTTT	CASSETGGLDTQYF
.	.	TRBV6-5	TRBJ2-7	TGTGCCAGCAGGACACTAACAGGTACCTACGAGCAGTACTTC	CASRTLTGTYEQYF
.	.	TRBV5-4	TRBJ2-1	TGTGCCAGCAGCTTGGTTAGCCTAGGCCGTAATGAGCAGTTCTTC	CASSLVSLGRNEQFF
TRBD2	.	TRBV7-2	TRBJ2-3	TGTGCCAGCAGCCCCATAGCGGGGAGCACAGATACGCAGTATTTT	CASSPIAGSTDTQYF
.	.	TRBV5-4	TRBJ1-6	TGTGCCAGCAGAGTCCGGGGGAGATCACCCCTCCACTTT	CASRVRGRSPLHF
TRBD2	once	TRBV9	TRBJ2-3	TGTGCCAGCAGCAATCCGGGCGGGAGGTATCCAGATACGCAGTATTTT	CASSNPGGRYPDTQYF
TRBD2	.	TRBV6-5	TRBJ2-3	TGTGCCAGCAGTTCCAAGCGGGGGGTCACAGATACGCAGTATTTT	CASSSKRGVTDTQYF
.	.	TRBV7-9	TRBJ2-3	TGTGCCAGCAGGGAAGGAGCGAGTTTCACAGATACGCAGTATTTT	CASREGASFTDTQYF
.	.	TRBV27	TRBJ2-6	TGTGCCAGCAGTTTATGGCCGGGGGCTGGGGCCAACGTCCTGACTTTC	CASSLWPGAGANVLTF
.	.	TRBV7-2	TRBJ1-6	TGTGCCAGCAGCTCCCCGCTCTATACTTATAATTCACCCCTCCACTTT	CASSSPLYTYNSPLHF
TRBD2	.	TRBV29-1	TRBJ2-5	TGCAGCGGGCGGAGGGGACTATCTACGGAGACCCAGTACTTC	CSGRRGLSTETQYF
.	.	TRBV4-1	TRBJ1-2	TGCGCCAGCAGCCAAGATCGGCGGGGTTTAAACTATGGCTACACCTTC	CASSQDRRGLNYGYTF
.	.	TRBV5-1	TRBJ1-3	TGCGCCAGCAGCTTCGGGAACACCATATATTTT	CASSFGNTIYF
TRBD1	.	TRBV7-9	TRBJ2-1	TGTGCCAGCAGCCATCTTCCGGGACAGGGGGCGCGGAATGAGCAGTTCTTC	CASSHLPGQGARNEQFF
.	.	TRBV5-6	TRBJ2-1	TGTGCCAGCAGCTTGGCCGGGGAGGCCTACAATGAGCAGTTCTTC	CASSLAGEAYNEQFF
TRBD1	.	TRBV5-1	TRBJ2-6	TGCGCCAGCAGCTGGGGGGACAGGAGGAGCTCTGGGGCCAACGTCCTGACTTTC	CASSWGDRRSSGANVLTF
.	.	TRBV7-2	TRBJ1-5	TGTGCCAGCAGCCTCCGGGGTGGCGGGTATAGCAATCAGCCCCAGCATTTT	CASSLRGGGYSNQPQHF
.	.	TRBV6-5	TRBJ2-3	TGTGCCAGCAGTTACCAGGTTAGCACAGATACGCAGTATTTT	CASSYQVSTDTQYF
TRBD2	.	TRBV7-8	TRBJ2-7	TGTGCCAGCAGCCCCACCGGGAGCGGGGCAATAAGCTCCTACGAGCAGTACTTC	CASSPTGSGAISSYEQYF
TRBD1	.	TRBV19	TRBJ2-1	TGTGCCAGTCAATCACAGGGGACGCATTACAATGAGCAGTTCTTC	CASQSQGTHYNEQFF
TRBD1	few	TRBV4-3	TRBJ2-2	TGCGCCAGCAGCCGCGACAGGGTAGGCACCGGGGAGCTGTTTTTT	CASSRDRVGTGELFF
.	.	TRBV29-1	TRBJ2-7	TGCAGCGTTGAGGGCGCGGGGATTGGCGAGCAGTACTTC	CSVEGAGIGEQYF
.	few	TRBV10-2	TRBJ2-7	TGCGCCAGCAGTTCTTTCGAGCAGTACTTC	CASSSFEQYF
TRBD2	.	TRBV29-1	TRBJ2-3	TGCAGCGTTGAAGGGGGCCTAGCGGGGGGCGCAGATACGCAGTATTTT	CSVEGGLAGGADTQYF
.	.	TRBV30	TRBJ2-7	TGTGCCTGGAGTAGGAGTTACGAGCAGTACTTC	CAWSRSYEQYF
TRBD1	.	TRBV5-1	TRBJ2-3	TGCGCCAGCAGCTTGGCCGTCGGGACAGGGTCTGGAGATACGCAGTATTTT	CASSLAVGTGSGDTQYF
.	.	TRBV7-3	TRBJ2-2	TGTGCCAGCAGCGCCCAGGAAAGAACCGGGGAGCTGTTTTTT	CASSAQERTGELFF
.	many	TRBV21-1	TRBJ1-2	TGTGCCAGCCGGGGGGTCTTCTATGGCTACACCTTC	CASRGVFYGYTF
TRBD1	.	TRBV6-5	TRBJ1-5	TGTGCCAGCAGTACAGGGGAGGTAGAGCCCCAGCATTTT	CASSTGEVEPQHF
TRBD1	.	TRBV6-1	TRBJ2-7	TGTGCCAGCAGGGACAGGGGGCACTCCTACGAGCAGTACTTC	CASRDRGHSYEQYF
.	.	TRBV7-3	TRBJ2-7	TGTGCCAGCAGCTTAGAAGGGGGGGCTTCCTCCTACGAGCAGTACTTC	CASSLEGGASSYEQYF
TRBD1	.	TRBV4-3	TRBJ2-7	TGCGCCAGCAGCCAAGAGTTAGTGACAGGGTACTACGAGCAGTACTTC	CASSQELVTGYYEQYF
TRBD2	.	TRBV4-3	TRBJ2-5	TGCGCCAGCAGCCAGTATCCCGGGACTAGCGGGGGAAAGACCCAGTACTTC	CASSQYPGTSGGKTQYF
TRBD2	.	TRBV9	TRBJ2-1	TGTGCCAGCAGCCCCCAACTAGCGGGGGCCTACAATGAGCAGTTCTTC	CASSPQLAGAYNEQFF
.	.	TRBV5-1	TRBJ2-5	TGCGCCAGCAGCTTAAGCGACCACCAAGAGACCCAGTACTTC	CASSLSDHQETQYF
.	.	TRBV29-1	TRBJ1-3	TGCAGCGTTCTGGAGTACTCTGGAAACACCATATATTTT	CSVLEYSGNTIYF